Only a few counts were recorded for the clone carrying this TCR beta chain. Its antigen is unknown. CDR3 length: 12 amino acids. V lost 8 bases and J lost 5, with 10 bases in between. Per germline, CDR1 MNHNS and CDR2 SASEGT. PCR employed 60 Vbeta and 13 Jbeta primers. The method was immunoSEQ multiplex PCR; TCRdb's version includes in-frame clones alone and lacks a portion of them. This table holds about 140,000 clones, 75% to 85% found once. The sample belongs to a study of cytomegalovirus exposure and HLA in healthy donors. The study, taken as a whole, reports: Serostatus for CMV was the only available immune exposure information.

The sample taken for sequencing was PBMCs. The gene calls are TRBV6-1 and TRBJ1-5; perhaps TRBD1 as D (6 bases). The receptor's source is a woman aged 40-49 years in good health and CMV-seronegative. CDR3 amino acids: CASLQGYQPQHF. In DNA form, the CDR3 reads TGTGCCAGCTTACAGGGTTATCAGCCCCAGCATTTT.